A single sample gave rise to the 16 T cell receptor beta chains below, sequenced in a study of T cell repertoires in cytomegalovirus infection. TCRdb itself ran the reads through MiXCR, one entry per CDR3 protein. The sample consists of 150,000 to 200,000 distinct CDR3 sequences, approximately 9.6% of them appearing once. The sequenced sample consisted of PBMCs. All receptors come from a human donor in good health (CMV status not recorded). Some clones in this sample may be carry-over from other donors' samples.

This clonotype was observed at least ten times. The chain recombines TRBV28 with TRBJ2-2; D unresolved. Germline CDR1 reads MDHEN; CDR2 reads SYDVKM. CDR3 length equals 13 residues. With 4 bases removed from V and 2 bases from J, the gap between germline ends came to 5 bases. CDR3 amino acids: CASSWSNTGELFF. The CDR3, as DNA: TGTGCCAGCAGTTGGTCCAACACCGGGGAGCTGTTTTTT. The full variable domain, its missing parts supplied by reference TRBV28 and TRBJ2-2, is DVKVTQSSRYLVKRTGEKVFLECVQDMDHENMFWYRQDPGLGLRLIYFSYDVKMKEKGDIPEGYSVSREKKERFSLILESASTNQTSMYLCASSWSNTGELFFGEGSRLTVL.

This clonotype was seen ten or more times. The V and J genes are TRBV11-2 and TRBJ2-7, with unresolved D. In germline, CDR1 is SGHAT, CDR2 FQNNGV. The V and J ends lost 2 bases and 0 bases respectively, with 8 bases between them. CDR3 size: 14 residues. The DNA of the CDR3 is TGTGCCAGCAGCTTACAACAGCTCTCCTACGAGCAGTACTTC. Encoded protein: CASSLQQLSYEQYF.

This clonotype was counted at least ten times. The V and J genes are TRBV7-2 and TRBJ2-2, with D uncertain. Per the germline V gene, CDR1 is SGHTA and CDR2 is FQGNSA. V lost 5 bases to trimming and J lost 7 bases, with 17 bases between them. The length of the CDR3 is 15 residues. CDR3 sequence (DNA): TGTGCCAGCAGCCCCACCCCCCCTGGCGTCGGGGAGCTGTTTTTT. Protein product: CASSPTPPGVGELFF.

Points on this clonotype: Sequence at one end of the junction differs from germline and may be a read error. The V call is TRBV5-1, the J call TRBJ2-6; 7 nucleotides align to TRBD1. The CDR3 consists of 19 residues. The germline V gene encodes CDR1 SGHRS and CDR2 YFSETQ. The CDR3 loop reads CASSYGRTGTASRANVLTF. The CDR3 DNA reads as TGCGCCAGCAGCTACGGTCGGACAGGAACAGCCTCTAGGGCCAACGTCCTGACTTTC.

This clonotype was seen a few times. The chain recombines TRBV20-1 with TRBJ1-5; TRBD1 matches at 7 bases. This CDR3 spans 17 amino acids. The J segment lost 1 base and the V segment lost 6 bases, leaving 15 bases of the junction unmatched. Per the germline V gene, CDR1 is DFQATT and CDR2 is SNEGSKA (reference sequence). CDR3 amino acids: CSAPTSTGDRSNQPQHF. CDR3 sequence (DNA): TGCAGTGCCCCTACCTCAACTGGGGACAGAAGCAATCAGCCCCAGCATTTT.

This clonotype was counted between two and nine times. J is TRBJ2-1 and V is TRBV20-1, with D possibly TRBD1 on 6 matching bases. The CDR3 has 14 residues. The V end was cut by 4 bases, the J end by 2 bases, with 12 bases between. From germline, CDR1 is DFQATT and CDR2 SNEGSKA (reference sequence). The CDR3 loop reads CSANPAGAYNEQFF. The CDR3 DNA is TGCAGTGCTAATCCGGCAGGGGCCTACAATGAGCAGTTCTTC.

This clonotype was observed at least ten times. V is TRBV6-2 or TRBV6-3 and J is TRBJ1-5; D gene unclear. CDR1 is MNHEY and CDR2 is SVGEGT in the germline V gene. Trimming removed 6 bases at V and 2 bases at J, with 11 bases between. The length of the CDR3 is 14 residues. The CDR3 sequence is CASRRVDRNQPQHF. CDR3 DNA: TGTGCCAGCAGGCGGGTGGATCGCAATCAGCCCCAGCATTTT.

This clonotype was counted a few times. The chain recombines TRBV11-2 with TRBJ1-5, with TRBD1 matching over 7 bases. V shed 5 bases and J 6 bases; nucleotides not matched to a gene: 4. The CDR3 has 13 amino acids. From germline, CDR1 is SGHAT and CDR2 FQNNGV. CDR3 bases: TGTGCCAGCAGCAAAGACAGGGCTCAGCCCCAGCATTTT. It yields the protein CASSKDRAQPQHF.

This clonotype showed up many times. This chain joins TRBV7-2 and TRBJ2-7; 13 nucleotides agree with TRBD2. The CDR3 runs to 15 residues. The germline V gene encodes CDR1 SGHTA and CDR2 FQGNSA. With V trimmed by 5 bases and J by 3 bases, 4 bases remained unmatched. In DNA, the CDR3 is TGTGCCAGCAGCCCACTAGCGGGGGGGATCTACGAGCAGTACTTC. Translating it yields CASSPLAGGIYEQYF.

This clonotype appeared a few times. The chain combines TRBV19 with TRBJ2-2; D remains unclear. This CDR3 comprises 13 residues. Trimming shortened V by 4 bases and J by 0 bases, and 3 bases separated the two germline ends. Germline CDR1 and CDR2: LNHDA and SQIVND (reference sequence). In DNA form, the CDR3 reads TGTGCCAGTAGTAAGCCGAACACCGGGGAGCTGTTTTTT. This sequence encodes CASSKPNTGELFF.

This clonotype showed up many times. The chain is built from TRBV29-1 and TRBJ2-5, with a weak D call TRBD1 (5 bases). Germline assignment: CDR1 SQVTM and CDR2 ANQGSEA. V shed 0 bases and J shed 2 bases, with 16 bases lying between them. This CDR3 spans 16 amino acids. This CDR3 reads CSVEDFGVQGQETQYF. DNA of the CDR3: TGCAGCGTTGAAGATTTTGGGGTCCAGGGACAAGAGACCCAGTACTTC.

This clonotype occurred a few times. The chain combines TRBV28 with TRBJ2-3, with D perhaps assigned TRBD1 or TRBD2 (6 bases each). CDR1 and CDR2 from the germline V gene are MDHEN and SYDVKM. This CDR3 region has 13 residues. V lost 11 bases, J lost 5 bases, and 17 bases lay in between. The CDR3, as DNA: TGTGCCGCGAACCGCGGAGGGGGAGATACGCAGTATTTT. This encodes CAANRGGGDTQYF.

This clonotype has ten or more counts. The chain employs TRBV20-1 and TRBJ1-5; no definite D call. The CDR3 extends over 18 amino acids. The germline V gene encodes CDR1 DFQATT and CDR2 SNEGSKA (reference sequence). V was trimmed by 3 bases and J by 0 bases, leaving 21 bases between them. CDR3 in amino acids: CSASNIAARGYSNQPQHF. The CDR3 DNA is TGCAGTGCTAGTAATATTGCTGCGAGAGGGTATAGCAATCAGCCCCAGCATTTT.

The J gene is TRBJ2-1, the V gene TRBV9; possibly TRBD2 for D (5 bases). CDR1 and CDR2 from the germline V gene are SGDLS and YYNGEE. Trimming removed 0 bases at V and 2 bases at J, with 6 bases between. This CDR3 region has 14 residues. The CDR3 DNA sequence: TGTGCCAGCAGCGTAGCGGGAACCTACAATGAGCAGTTCTTC. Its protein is CASSVAGTYNEQFF. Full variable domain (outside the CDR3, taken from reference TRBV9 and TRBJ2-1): DSGVTQTPKHLITATGQRVTLRCSPRSGDLSVYWYQQSLDQGLQFLIQYYNGEERAKGNILERFSAQQFPDLHSELNLSSLELGDSALYFCASSVAGTYNEQFFGPGTRLTVL.

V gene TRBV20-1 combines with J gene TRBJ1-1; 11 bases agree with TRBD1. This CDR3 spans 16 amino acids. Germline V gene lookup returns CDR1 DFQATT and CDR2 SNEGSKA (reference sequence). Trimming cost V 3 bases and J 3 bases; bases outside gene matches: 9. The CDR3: CSARPGQGVWDTEAFF. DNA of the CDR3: TGCAGTGCTAGGCCGGGACAGGGGGTTTGGGACACTGAAGCTTTCTTT.

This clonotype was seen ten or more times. CDR3 DNA sequence: TGTGCCAGCGGCACAAATCAGCCCCAGCATTTT. This gives the protein CASGTNQPQHF. V and J are TRBV7-2 and TRBJ1-5; no firm D call. Germline-derived CDR1 and CDR2 are SGHTA and FQGNSA. V dropped 8 bases and J dropped 4 bases, with 6 bases sitting between them. This CDR3 region has 11 residues.